A single sample gave rise to the 29 T cell receptor beta chains below, sequenced in a study of blood T cell repertoires in COVID-19. Method: immunoSEQ multiplex PCR; TCRdb's copy keeps in-frame clones and lacks some. The table shows approximately 270,000 clones, with 70% to 90% occurring only once. Sample: PBMCs or T cells enriched from blood (not recorded which). The receptors shown here come from a woman aged 25 to 39 who had recovered from COVID-19.

The V gene is TRBV4-2, the J gene TRBJ1-5, with D perhaps matching TRBD1 (5 bases). V lost 2 bases and J 2 bases, leaving 19 bases between the germline ends. In germline, CDR1 is LGHNA, CDR2 YNFKEQ. The CDR3 covers 18 residues. CDR3 protein: CASSQPDKGRGGNQPQHF. CDR3 in DNA: TGTGCCAGCAGCCAACCCGATAAAGGGAGGGGCGGCAATCAGCCCCAGCATTTT.

V gene TRBV9 combines with J gene TRBJ2-3; D not resolved. Trimming pared 1 base from V and 2 bases from J, leaving 11 bases between. The CDR3 sequence is 15 residues long. Germline assignment: CDR1 SGDLS and CDR2 YYNGEE. The CDR3 is CASSVSWAYTDTQYF. In DNA form, the CDR3 reads TGTGCCAGCAGCGTAAGTTGGGCCTACACAGATACGCAGTATTTT.

The chain links TRBV11-1 to TRBJ2-2; no clear D gene. Trimming cost V 1 base and J 5 bases, with 8 bases left between them. The length of the CDR3 is 14 residues. Per germline, CDR1 SGHAT and CDR2 FQDESV (reference sequence). The CDR3 nucleotides are TGTGCCAGCAGCTTAGGGTTTAGTACCGGGGAGCTGTTTTTT. Encoded protein: CASSLGFSTGELFF.

The rearrangement uses TRBV5-1 and TRBJ2-5, with no clear D. V lost 4 bases and J lost 2, with 6 bases in between. This CDR3 comprises 12 residues. The V gene's germline CDR1 is SGHRS and CDR2 YFSETQ. The CDR3 here is CASSARQETQYF. The CDR3, as DNA: TGCGCCAGCAGCGCGAGACAAGAGACCCAGTACTTC.

The V call is TRBV2, the J call TRBJ2-1; possibly TRBD1 for D (6 bases). Germline CDR1 reads SNHLY; CDR2 reads FYNNEI. The CDR3 length is 15 residues. The V gene lost 7 bases and the J gene lost 3 bases, with 16 bases spanning the gap. DNA for the CDR3: TGTGCCAGCACCGATACAGGGAGCAACTACAATGAGCAGTTCTTC. Translation gives CASTDTGSNYNEQFF.

The rearrangement links TRBV7-3 to TRBJ1-1; TRBD1 aligns across 7 bases. The CDR3 covers 14 residues. Germline CDR1 and CDR2: SGHTA and FQGTGA. With V trimmed by 2 bases and J by 1 base, 1 base remained unmatched. The CDR3 DNA sequence: TGTGCCAGCAGCTTACGACAGGGGAACACTGAAGCTTTCTTT. It codes for CASSLRQGNTEAFF.

This chain links TRBV20-1 with TRBJ1-2; D is ambiguous. V dropped 3 bases and J dropped 3 bases, with 14 bases sitting between them. This CDR3 contains 14 residues. Germline V lookup: CDR1 DFQATT, CDR2 SNEGSKA (reference sequence). CDR3 DNA sequence: TGCAGTGCTAGTGGGCAGTCGGGGTACTATGGCTACACCTTC. Translation gives CSASGQSGYYGYTF.

CDR3 amino acids: CASSLDWNGPEAFF. CDR3 sequence (DNA): TGTGCCAGCAGCTTGGATTGGAATGGGCCTGAAGCTTTCTTT. V and J are TRBV5-5 and TRBJ1-1; D is ambiguous. Germline V gives CDR1 SGHKS, CDR2 YYEKEE (reference sequence). The CDR3 runs to 14 residues. V was clipped by 0 bases and J by 6 bases, with 12 bases between them.

J is TRBJ2-3 and V is TRBV7-9, with D possibly being TRBD1 (6 bases). V lost 5 bases to trimming and J lost 5 bases, with 23 bases between them. This CDR3 contains 17 residues. The germline gives CDR1 SEHNR, CDR2 FQNEAQ (reference sequence). CDR3 sequence: CASSTPLAGERGDTQYF. DNA of the CDR3: TGTGCCAGCAGCACCCCCCTGGCAGGGGAAAGGGGAGATACGCAGTATTTT.

This clone appeared a single time. The chain is built from TRBV6-1 and TRBJ2-3, with 11 positions matching TRBD1. J lost 0 bases, V lost 0 bases, and 5 bases had no gene match. The CDR3 covers 18 residues. From germline, CDR1 is MNHNS and CDR2 SASEGT. The CDR3 DNA follows: TGTGCCAGCAGTGAAGCCCCGGACAGGGGGCCGAGCACAGATACGCAGTATTTT. Amino acids: CASSEAPDRGPSTDTQYF.

The V and J genes are TRBV10-1 and TRBJ2-3, with D unclear. With 3 bases removed from V and 7 bases from J, the gap between germline ends came to 11 bases. Looked up from germline, CDR1 is WNHNN and CDR2 is SYGVQD (reference sequence). The CDR3 is 13 amino acids. CDR3 region: CASSESTSYTQYF. CDR3 in DNA: TGCGCCAGCAGTGAATCGACTTCTTATACGCAGTATTTT.

The CDR3 loop reads CASSPNTGDSPLHF. The CDR3 DNA reads as TGTGCCAGCAGTCCAAATACGGGGGATTCACCCCTCCACTTT. This chain uses TRBV25-1 with TRBJ1-6, with D perhaps matching TRBD1 (5 bases). Germline V gives CDR1 MGHDK, CDR2 SYGVNS. The CDR3 sequence is 14 residues long. Trimming left V 5 bases short and J 8 bases short, with 13 bases between.

The chain is built from TRBV19 and TRBJ1-4, with D perhaps TRBD1 (5 bases). The CDR3 runs to 15 residues. The V end lost 2 bases, the J end lost 7 bases, and 14 bases lay between the germline ends. The V gene's germline CDR1 is LNHDA and CDR2 SQIVND (reference sequence). The CDR3 loop reads CASSIRGVRAEKLFF. Written as DNA, the CDR3 is TGTGCCAGTAGTATACGGGGGGTTCGGGCTGAAAAACTGTTTTTT.

The CDR3 loop is CASRPGLLNEQFF. The DNA of the CDR3 is TGCGCCAGCAGGCCCGGACTCCTCAATGAGCAGTTCTTC. The rearrangement links TRBV10-1 to TRBJ2-1, with D possibly being TRBD2 (5 bases). The CDR3 spans 13 residues. Trimming took off 6 bases at V and 6 bases at J, with 12 bases between the two ends. Germline CDR1 reads WNHNN; CDR2 reads SYGVQD (reference sequence).

This sequence joins TRBV4-2 and TRBJ2-7; 11 bases agree with TRBD1. After removal of 1 base from V and 6 bases from J, the junction contained 2 bases not matched to a gene. The germline CDR1 and CDR2 sequences are LGHNA and YNFKEQ. The length of the CDR3 is 14 residues. CDR3 bases: TGTGCCAGCAGCCAAGGGACAGGGGGCGCCGAGCAGTACTTC. The encoded protein is CASSQGTGGAEQYF.

This chain connects TRBV5-1 to TRBJ2-5; 10 bases match TRBD1. Unmatched junction bases numbered 8, after V lost 4 bases and J lost 5 bases. Germline V gene data show CDR1 as SGHRS and CDR2 as YFSETQ. CDR3 length equals 15 residues. The CDR3 DNA follows: TGCGCCAGCAGCGACGACAGGGGGCGCACGGAGACCCAGTACTTC. This sequence encodes CASSDDRGRTETQYF.

The sample holds one count of this clone. CDR3 nucleotide sequence: TGTGCCAGCAGCGACAGGAGCTCCTACAATGAGCAGTTCTTC. Residues: CASSDRSSYNEQFF. This sequence joins TRBV5-8 and TRBJ2-1, with a possible D match to TRBD1 (6 bases). The ends were cut back, 4 bases at V and 0 bases at J, with 8 bases in the middle. This CDR3 has 14 amino acids. Germline V gene lookup returns CDR1 SGHTS and CDR2 YDEGEE. Together with reference TRBV5-8 and TRBJ2-1, the CDR3 gives the full variable domain: EAGVTQSPTHLIKTRGQQATLRCSPISGHTSVYWYQQALGLGLQFLLWYDEGEERNRGNFPPRFSGRQFPNYSSELNVNALELEDSALYLCASSDRSSYNEQFFGPGTRLTVL.

This clone came up once. V gene TRBV3-1 (or the pseudogene TRBV3-2) combines with J gene TRBJ1-1, with no clear D. The CDR3 contains 15 residues. Germline CDR1 and CDR2: LGHDT and YNNKEL (reference sequence). V was clipped by 0 bases and J by 1 base, with 9 bases between them. The CDR3 region is CASSQDPGTNTEAFF. CDR3 in DNA: TGTGCCAGCAGCCAAGATCCGGGAACGAACACTGAAGCTTTCTTT.

The chain links TRBV9 to TRBJ2-7; D is possibly TRBD2 (6 bases). Trimming cost V 0 bases and J 1 base, with 11 bases left between them. There are 15 residues in the CDR3. Germline assignment: CDR1 SGDLS and CDR2 YYNGEE. For the CDR3, the DNA is TGTGCCAGCAGCGTAGACGGGAGCCATTCCTACGAGCAGTACTTC. This sequence encodes CASSVDGSHSYEQYF.

V usage is TRBV3-1 (or the pseudogene TRBV3-2) and J usage is TRBJ2-3, with 7 bases lining up with TRBD2. Per the germline V gene, CDR1 is LGHDT and CDR2 is YNNKEL (reference sequence). The CDR3 contains 13 residues. J gave up 8 bases and V 1 base, and 3 bases lay outside the gene matches. DNA for the CDR3: TGTGCCAGCAGCCAAGCGGTAGCGGGTACGCAGTATTTT. Translated: CASSQAVAGTQYF.

This rearrangement joins TRBV29-1 to TRBJ2-1; 7 bases align to TRBD2. Germline V gene lookup returns CDR1 SQVTM and CDR2 ANQGSEA. This CDR3 has 13 residues. V dropped 6 bases and J dropped 5; count of bases not matched to a gene: 7. The CDR3 sequence: CSVPREADNEQFF. CDR3 bases: TGCAGCGTCCCTCGGGAGGCCGACAATGAGCAGTTCTTC.

This clone showed up just once. The V and J genes are TRBV7-9 and TRBJ2-5, with 12 bases identical to TRBD2. This CDR3 is built from 14 residues. V lost 2 bases to trimming and J lost 5 bases; unmatched junction nucleotides: 0. Germline V lookup: CDR1 SEHNR, CDR2 FQNEAQ (reference sequence). The CDR3 DNA sequence: TGTGCCAGCAGCTTACTAGCGGGAGGGGAGACCCAGTACTTC. It codes for CASSLLAGGETQYF.

The chain recombines TRBV7-2 with TRBJ1-2; the match to TRBD1 covers 8 bases. V was pared by 7 bases and J by 4 bases, with 11 bases of the junction left unmatched. This CDR3 is built from 15 residues. CDR1 and CDR2 from the germline V gene are SGHTA and FQGNSA. CDR3 coding DNA: TGTGCCAGCAACGTCGGGACAGGAATGAGCTATGGCTACACCTTC. Its translation: CASNVGTGMSYGYTF.

The genes are TRBV27 and TRBJ2-2; 9 bases line up with TRBD1. CDR1 is MNHEY and CDR2 is SMNVEV in the germline V gene (reference sequence). V lost 2 bases, J lost 7 bases, and 11 bases stayed unmatched. The CDR3 extends over 17 amino acids. The CDR3 DNA follows: TGTGCCAGCAGTTTAAAGACAGGGGGTCCGACAAGCGGGGAGCTGTTTTTT. Its protein is CASSLKTGGPTSGELFF.

The rearrangement joins TRBV18 to TRBJ1-4; D is unclear. The CDR3 covers 18 residues. Germline lookup yields CDR1 KGHSH and CDR2 LQKENI. Trimming left V 1 base short and J 0 bases short, with 15 bases between. DNA for the CDR3: TGTGCCAGCTCACCACTCGGAGGCGAACACGCAACTAATGAAAAACTGTTTTTT. This gives the protein CASSPLGGEHATNEKLFF.

The V call is TRBV5-4, the J call TRBJ1-2; TRBD1 is a possible D gene (6 bases). The CDR3 covers 15 residues. Germline loops: CDR1 SGHNT, CDR2 YYREEE (reference sequence). V lost 2 bases and J 1 base, leaving 12 bases between the germline ends. CDR3 sequence (DNA): TGTGCCAGCAGCTTTAGTGACAGGATTAACTATGGCTACACCTTC. Translated, it gives CASSFSDRINYGYTF.

The CDR3 DNA reads TGTGCCAGCCTGGGGCGGGGATTATCCTACGAGCAGTACTTC. Protein product: CASLGRGLSYEQYF. The J gene is TRBJ2-7, the V gene TRBV28, with D tentatively TRBD2 (6 bases). Per the germline V gene, CDR1 is MDHEN and CDR2 is SYDVKM. The CDR3 is 14 amino acids. The germline V and J ends were trimmed by 8 bases and 1 base, with 15 bases remaining between them.

V and J are TRBV19 and TRBJ1-4; TRBD1 matches 7 bases. Unmatched junction bases numbered 15, after V lost 4 bases and J lost 7 bases. The CDR3 loop spans 17 amino acids. The germline V gene encodes CDR1 LNHDA and CDR2 SQIVND (reference sequence). The CDR3 region has the DNA TGTGCCAGTAGTAACCGACAGGGAAGAGGAATTGGTGAAAAACTGTTTTTT. Translated, it gives CASSNRQGRGIGEKLFF.

The chain is built from TRBV4-1 and TRBJ1-1, with a possible D match to TRBD1 (5 bases). The CDR3 has 15 amino acids. CDR1 is MGHRA, CDR2 YSYEKL, per germline. V shed 1 base and J shed 2 bases, with 11 bases lying between them. The CDR3, as DNA: TGCGCCAGCAGCCAAGCCCTGACAGCCAACACTGAAGCTTTCTTT. This sequence encodes CASSQALTANTEAFF.